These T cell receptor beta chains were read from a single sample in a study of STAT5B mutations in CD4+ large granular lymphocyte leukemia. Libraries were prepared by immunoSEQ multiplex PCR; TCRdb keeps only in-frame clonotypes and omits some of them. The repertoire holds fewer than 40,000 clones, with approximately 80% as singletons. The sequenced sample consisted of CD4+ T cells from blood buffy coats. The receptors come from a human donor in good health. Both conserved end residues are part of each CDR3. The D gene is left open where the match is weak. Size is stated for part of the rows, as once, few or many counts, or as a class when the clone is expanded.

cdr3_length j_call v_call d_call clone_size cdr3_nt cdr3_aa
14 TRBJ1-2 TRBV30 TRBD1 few TGTGCCTGGAGTGGGGACAGTCTCGTCTATGGCTACACCTTC CAWSGDSLVYGYTF
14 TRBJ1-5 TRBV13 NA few TGTGCCAGCAGCTTAGGAGGGGGGAATCAGCCCCAGCATTTT CASSLGGGNQPQHF
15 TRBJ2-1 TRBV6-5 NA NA TGTGCCAGCAGTTACTCGTACCGCTTTGACAATGAGCAGTTCTTC CASSYSYRFDNEQFF
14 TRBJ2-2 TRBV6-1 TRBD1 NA TGTGCCAGCATTTCGACAGGGTCGTACGGGGAGCTGTTTTTT CASISTGSYGELFF
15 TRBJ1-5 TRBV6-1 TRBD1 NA TGTGCCAGCATCAAGGGGGCGGATGGCAATCAGCCCCAGCATTTT CASIKGADGNQPQHF
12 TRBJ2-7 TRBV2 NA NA TGTGCCAGCACGTTAGGGGGGTGGGAGCAGTACTTC CASTLGGWEQYF
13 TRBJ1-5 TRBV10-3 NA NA TGTGCCATCAGGGCGCAGGGTTCTCAGCCCCAGCATTTT CAIRAQGSQPQHF
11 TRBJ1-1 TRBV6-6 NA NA TGTGCCAGCAGTGGACCTGGGCCAGCTTTCTTT CASSGPGPAFF
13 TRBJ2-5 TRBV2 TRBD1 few TGTGCCAGCAGCCGGGACAGCCAAGAGACCCAGTACTTC CASSRDSQETQYF
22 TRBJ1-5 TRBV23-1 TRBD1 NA TGCGCCAGCAGTCAAGACCATCCACCCCGGGACAGGGGCAGGGTGGGTAATCAGCCCCAGCATTTT CASSQDHPPRDRGRVGNQPQHF
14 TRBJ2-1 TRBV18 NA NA TGTGCCAGCTCACCACCGGGCAGGGACAATGAGCAGTTCTTC CASSPPGRDNEQFF
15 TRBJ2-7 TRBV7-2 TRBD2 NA TGTGCCAGCAGTTGGCTAGCGGTCGGTTCCTACGAGCAGTACTTC CASSWLAVGSYEQYF
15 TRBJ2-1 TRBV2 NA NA TGTGCCAGCAGTGAAATGGCTGGCAGGCCCGAGGAGCAGTTCTTC CASSEMAGRPEEQFF